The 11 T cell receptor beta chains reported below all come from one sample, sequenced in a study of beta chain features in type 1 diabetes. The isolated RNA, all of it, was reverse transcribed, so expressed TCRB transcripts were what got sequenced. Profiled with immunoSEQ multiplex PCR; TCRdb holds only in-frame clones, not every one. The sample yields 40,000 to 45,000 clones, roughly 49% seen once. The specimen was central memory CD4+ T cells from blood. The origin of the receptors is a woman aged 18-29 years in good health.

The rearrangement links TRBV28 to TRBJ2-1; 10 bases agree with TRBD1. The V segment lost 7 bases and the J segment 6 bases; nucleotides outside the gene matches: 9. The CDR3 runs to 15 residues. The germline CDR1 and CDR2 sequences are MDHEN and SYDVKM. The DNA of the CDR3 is TGTGCCAGCAACCTAGGACAGGGGGAAGTCAATGAGCAGTTCTTC. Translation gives CASNLGQGEVNEQFF.

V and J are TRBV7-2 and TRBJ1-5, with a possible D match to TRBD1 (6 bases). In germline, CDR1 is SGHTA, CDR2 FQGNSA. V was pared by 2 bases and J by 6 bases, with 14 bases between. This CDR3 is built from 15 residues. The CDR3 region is CASSLRTATGQPQHF. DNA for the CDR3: TGTGCCAGCAGCTTACGGACAGCGACGGGTCAGCCCCAGCATTTT.

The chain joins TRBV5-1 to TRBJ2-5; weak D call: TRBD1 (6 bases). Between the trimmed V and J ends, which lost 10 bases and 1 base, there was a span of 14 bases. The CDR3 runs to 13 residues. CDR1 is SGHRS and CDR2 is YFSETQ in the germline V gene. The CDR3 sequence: CASWPDSQETQYF. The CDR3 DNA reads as TGCGCCTCCTGGCCGGACAGCCAAGAGACCCAGTACTTC.

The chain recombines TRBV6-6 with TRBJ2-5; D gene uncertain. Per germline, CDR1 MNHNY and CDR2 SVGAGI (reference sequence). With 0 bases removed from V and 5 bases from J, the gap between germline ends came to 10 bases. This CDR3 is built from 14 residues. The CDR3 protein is CASSYSSTKETQYF. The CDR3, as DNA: TGTGCCAGCAGTTACTCGAGTACTAAGGAGACCCAGTACTTC.

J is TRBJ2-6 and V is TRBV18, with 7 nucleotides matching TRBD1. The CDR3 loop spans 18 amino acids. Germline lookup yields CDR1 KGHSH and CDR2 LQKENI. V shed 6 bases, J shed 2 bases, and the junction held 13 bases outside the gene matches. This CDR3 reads CASSGPGQLSPGANVLTF. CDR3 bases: TGTGCCAGCTCTGGTCCGGGACAGCTTAGTCCTGGGGCCAACGTCCTGACTTTC.

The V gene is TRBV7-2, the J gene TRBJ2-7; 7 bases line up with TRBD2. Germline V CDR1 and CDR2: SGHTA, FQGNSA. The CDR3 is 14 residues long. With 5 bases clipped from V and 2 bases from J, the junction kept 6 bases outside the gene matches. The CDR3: CASSLGRETYEQYF. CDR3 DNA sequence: TGTGCCAGCAGCCTCGGGCGGGAGACCTACGAGCAGTACTTC. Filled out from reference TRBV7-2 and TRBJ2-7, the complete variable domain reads GAGVSQSPSNKVTEKGKDVELRCDPISGHTALYWYRQSLGQGLEFLIYFQGNSAPDKSGLPSDRFSAERTGGSVSTLTIQRTQQEDSAVYLCASSLGRETYEQYFGPGTRLTVT.

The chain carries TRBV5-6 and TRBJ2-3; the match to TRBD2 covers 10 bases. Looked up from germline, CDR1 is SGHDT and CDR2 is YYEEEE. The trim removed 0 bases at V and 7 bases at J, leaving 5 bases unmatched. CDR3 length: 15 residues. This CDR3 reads CASSLASGRANTQYF. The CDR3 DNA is TGTGCCAGCAGCTTGGCCAGCGGGAGGGCCAATACGCAGTATTTT.

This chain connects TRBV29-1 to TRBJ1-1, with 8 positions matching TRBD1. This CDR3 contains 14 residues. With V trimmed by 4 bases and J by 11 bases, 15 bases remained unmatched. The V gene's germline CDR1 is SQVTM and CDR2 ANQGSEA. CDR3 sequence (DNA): TGCAGCGTTGGGTCTGGAGGACAGGGTAGGAGCGCTTTCTTT. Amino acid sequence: CSVGSGGQGRSAFF. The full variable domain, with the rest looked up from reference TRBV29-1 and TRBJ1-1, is SAVISQKPSRDICQRGTSLTIQCQVDSQVTMMFWYRQQPGQSLTLIATANQGSEATYESGFVIDKFPISRPNLTFSTLTVSNMSPEDSSIYLCSVGSGGQGRSAFFGQGTRLTVV.

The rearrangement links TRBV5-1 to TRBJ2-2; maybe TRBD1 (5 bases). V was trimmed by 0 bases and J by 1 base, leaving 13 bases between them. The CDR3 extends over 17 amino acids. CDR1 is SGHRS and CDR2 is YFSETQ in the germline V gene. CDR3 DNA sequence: TGCGCCAGCAGCTTGGAGCTAGGGGCAGGGAACACCGGGGAGCTGTTTTTT. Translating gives CASSLELGAGNTGELFF.

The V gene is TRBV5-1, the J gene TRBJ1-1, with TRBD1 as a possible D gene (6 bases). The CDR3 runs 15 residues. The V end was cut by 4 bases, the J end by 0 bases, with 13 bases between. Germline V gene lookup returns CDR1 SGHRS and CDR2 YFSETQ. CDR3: CASSGGQPMNTEAFF. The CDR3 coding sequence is TGCGCCAGCAGCGGCGGACAGCCCATGAACACTGAAGCTTTCTTT. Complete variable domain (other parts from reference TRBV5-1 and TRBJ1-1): KAGVTQTPRYLIKTRGQQVTLSCSPISGHRSVSWYQQTPGQGLQFLFEYFSETQRNKGNFPGRFSGRQFSNSRSEMNVSTLELGDSALYLCASSGGQPMNTEAFFGQGTRLTVV.

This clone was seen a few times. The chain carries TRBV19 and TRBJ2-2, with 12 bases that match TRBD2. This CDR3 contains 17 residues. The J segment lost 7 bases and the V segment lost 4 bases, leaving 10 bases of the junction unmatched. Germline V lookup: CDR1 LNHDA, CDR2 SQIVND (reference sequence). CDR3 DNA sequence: TGTGCCAGTAGTAAAAGCCGACTAGCGGGAGTACACGGGGAGCTGTTTTTT. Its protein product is CASSKSRLAGVHGELFF.